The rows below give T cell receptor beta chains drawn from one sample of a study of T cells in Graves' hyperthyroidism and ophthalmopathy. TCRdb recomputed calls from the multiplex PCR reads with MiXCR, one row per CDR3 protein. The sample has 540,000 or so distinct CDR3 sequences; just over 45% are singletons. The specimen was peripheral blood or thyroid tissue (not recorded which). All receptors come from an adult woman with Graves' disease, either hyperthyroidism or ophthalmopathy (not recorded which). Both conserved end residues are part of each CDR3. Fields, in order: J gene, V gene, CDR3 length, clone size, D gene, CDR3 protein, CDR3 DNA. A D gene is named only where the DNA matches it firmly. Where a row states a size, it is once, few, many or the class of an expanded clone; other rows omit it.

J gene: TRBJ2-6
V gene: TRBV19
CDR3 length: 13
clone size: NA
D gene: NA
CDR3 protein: CASSTRGSNVLTF
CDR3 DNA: TGTGCCAGTAGTACGAGAGGGTCCAACGTCCTGACTTTC

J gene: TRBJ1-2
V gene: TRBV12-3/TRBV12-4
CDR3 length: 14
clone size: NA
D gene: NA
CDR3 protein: CASSPPGFNYGYTF
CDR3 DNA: TGTGCCAGCAGTCCTCCAGGGTTTAACTATGGCTACACCTTC

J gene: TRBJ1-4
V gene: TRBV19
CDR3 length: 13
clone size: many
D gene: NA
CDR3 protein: CASSTRANEKLFF
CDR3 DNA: TGTGCCAGTAGTACCAGGGCTAATGAAAAACTGTTTTTT

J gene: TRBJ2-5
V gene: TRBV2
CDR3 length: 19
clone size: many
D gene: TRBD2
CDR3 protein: CASRDPSGTSGSGEETQYF
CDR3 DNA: TGTGCCAGCAGGGACCCATCCGGGACTAGCGGGAGCGGTGAAGAGACCCAGTACTTC

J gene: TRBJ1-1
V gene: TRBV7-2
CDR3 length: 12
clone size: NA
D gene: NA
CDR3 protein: CASSLVGIKAFF
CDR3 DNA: TGTGCCAGCAGCTTAGTAGGTATCAAGGCTTTCTTT

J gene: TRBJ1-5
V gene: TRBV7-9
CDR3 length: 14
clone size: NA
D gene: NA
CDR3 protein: CASSVASTSGPQHF
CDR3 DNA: TGTGCCAGCAGCGTAGCTTCAACCTCGGGGCCCCAGCATTTT

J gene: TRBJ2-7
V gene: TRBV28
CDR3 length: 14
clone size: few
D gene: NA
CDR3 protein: CASSSRRGSYEQYF
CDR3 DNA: TGTGCCAGCAGTTCTCGACGGGGCTCCTACGAGCAGTACTTC

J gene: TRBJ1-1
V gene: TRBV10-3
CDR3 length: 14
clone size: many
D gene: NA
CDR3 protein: CAISESRGNTEAFF
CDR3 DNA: TGTGCCATCAGTGAGTCGCGGGGGAACACTGAAGCTTTCTTT

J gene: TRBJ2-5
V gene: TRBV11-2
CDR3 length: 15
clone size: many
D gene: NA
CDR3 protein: CASSLRPQGGETQYF
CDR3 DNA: TGTGCCAGCAGCTTACGACCACAGGGTGGGGAGACCCAGTACTTC

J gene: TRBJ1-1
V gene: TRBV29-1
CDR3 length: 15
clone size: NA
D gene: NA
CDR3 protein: CSVEGPGAVNTEAFF
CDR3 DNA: TGCAGCGTTGAAGGCCCGGGAGCAGTGAACACTGAAGCTTTCTTT

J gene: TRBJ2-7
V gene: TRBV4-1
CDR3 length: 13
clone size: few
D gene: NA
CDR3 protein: CASSPPGRGARLF
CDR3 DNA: TGCGCCAGCAGCCCCCCCGGTAGGGGGGCCCGGTTGTTT

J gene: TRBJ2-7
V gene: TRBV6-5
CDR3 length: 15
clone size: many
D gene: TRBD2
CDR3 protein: CASSYSGGTKYVQYF
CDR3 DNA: TGTGCCAGCAGTTACTCGGGGGGGACTAAGTATGTGCAGTACTTC

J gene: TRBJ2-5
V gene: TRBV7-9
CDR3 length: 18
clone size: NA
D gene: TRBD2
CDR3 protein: CASSARGGGPGKLETQYF
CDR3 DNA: TGTGCCAGCAGCGCCCGGGGGGGAGGTCCTGGTAAACTCGAGACCCAGTACTTC

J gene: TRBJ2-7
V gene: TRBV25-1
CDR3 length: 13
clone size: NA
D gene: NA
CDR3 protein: CASSADRSYEQYF
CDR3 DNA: TGTGCCAGCAGTGCGGACCGGTCCTACGAGCAGTACTTC

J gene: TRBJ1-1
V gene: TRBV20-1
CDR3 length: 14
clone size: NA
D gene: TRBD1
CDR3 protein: CSALRDRAGGEAFF
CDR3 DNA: TGCAGTGCTCTCCGGGACAGGGCGGGAGGTGAAGCTTTCTTT

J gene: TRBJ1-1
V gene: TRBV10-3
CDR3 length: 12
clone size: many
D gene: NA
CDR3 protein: CAISQLNTEAFF
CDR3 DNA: TGTGCCATCAGTCAGTTAAACACTGAAGCTTTCTTT

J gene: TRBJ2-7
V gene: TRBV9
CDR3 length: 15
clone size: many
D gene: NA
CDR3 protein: CASSVYEGPRGEQYF
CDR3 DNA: TGTGCCAGCAGCGTATACGAGGGCCCACGGGGCGAGCAGTACTTC

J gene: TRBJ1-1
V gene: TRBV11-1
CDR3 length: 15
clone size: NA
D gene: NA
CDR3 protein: CASSLSGAQGTEAFF
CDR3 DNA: TGTGCCAGCAGCTTATCAGGGGCCCAGGGGACTGAAGCTTTCTTT

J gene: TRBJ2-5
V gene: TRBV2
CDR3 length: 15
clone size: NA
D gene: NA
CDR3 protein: CASSDSQEYQETQYF
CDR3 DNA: TGTGCCAGCAGTGATTCACAAGAGTACCAAGAGACCCAGTACTTC

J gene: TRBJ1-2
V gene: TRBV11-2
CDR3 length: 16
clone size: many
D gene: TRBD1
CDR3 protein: CASSSGQGVATNGYTF
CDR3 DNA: TGTGCCAGCAGCTCGGGACAGGGGGTGGCGACTAATGGCTACACCTTC

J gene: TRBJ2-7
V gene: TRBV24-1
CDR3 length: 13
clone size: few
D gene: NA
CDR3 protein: CATQGALTYEQYF
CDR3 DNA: TGTGCCACCCAAGGGGCCCTTACCTACGAGCAGTACTTC

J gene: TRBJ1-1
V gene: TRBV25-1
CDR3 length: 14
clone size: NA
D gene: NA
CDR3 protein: CASSDPQGYTEAFF
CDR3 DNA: TGTGCCAGCAGTGACCCTCAGGGTTACACTGAAGCTTTCTTT

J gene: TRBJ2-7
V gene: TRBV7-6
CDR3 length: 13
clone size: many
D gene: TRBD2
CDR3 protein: CASSYSGRLEQYF
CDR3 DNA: TGTGCCAGCAGCTATAGCGGGAGGTTGGAGCAGTACTTC

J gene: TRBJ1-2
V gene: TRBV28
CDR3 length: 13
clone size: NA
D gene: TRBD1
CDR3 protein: CASRQTPGQQHTF
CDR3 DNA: TGTGCCAGCAGACAGACACCGGGACAGCAACACACCTTC

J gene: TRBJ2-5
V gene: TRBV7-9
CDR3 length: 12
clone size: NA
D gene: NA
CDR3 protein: CASSSQSETQYF
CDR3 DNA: TGTGCCAGCAGCTCACAGTCCGAGACCCAGTACTTC

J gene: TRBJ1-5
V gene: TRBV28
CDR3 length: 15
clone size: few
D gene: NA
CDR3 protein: CASSLSLDSNQPQHF
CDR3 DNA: TGTGCCAGCAGTTTATCGCTGGACAGCAATCAGCCCCAGCATTTT

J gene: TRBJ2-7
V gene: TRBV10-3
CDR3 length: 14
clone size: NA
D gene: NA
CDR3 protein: CASRPGRASYEQYF
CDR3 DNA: TGTGCCAGCAGGCCGGGACGGGCGTCCTACGAGCAGTACTTC

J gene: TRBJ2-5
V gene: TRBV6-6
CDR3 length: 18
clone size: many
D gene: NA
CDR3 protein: CASSYSTRPGTLQETQYF
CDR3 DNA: TGTGCCAGCAGTTACTCGACACGTCCCGGGACTCTCCAAGAGACCCAGTACTTC

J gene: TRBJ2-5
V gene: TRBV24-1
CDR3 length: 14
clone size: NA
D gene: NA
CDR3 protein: CATSDFRGRNEQYF
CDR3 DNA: TGTGCCACCAGTGATTTTAGGGGTCGGAATGAGCAGTACTTC

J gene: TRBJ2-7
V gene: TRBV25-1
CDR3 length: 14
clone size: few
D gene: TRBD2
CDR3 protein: CASSGRARSYEQYF
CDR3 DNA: TGTGCCAGTTCCGGGAGGGCCAGATCCTACGAGCAGTACTTC

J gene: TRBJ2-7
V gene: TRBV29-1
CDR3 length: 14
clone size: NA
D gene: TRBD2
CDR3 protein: CSAVGLAGSYEQYF
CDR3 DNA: TGCAGCGCTGTGGGACTAGCGGGATCCTACGAGCAGTACTTC

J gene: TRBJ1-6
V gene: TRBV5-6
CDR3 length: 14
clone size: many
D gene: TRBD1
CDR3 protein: CASSFPGQGSTLHF
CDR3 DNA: TGTGCCAGCAGCTTCCCTGGACAGGGGTCAACCCTCCACTTT

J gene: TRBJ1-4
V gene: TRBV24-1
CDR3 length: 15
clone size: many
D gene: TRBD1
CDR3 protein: CATSDPRTGSEKLFF
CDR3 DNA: TGTGCCACCAGTGACCCGAGGACAGGGTCTGAAAAACTGTTTTTT

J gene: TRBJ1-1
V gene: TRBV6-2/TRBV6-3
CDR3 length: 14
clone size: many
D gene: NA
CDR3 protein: CASSNRQSQLEAFF
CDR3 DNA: TGTGCCAGCAGTAACCGACAGTCCCAACTGGAAGCTTTCTTT

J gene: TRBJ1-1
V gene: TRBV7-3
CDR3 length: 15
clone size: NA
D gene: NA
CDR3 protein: CASSFFGECDTEAFF
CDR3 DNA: TGTGCCAGCAGCTTCTTTGGGGAGTGCGACACTGAAGCTTTCTTT

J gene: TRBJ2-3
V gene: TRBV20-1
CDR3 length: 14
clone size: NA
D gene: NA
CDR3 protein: CSAADKSSTDTQYF
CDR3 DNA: TGCAGTGCCGCCGACAAATCTAGCACAGATACGCAGTATTTT

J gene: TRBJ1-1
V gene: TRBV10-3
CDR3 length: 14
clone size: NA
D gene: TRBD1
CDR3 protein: CAISDRTGFSEAFF
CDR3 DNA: TGTGCCATCAGTGATAGGACAGGGTTTTCTGAAGCTTTCTTT

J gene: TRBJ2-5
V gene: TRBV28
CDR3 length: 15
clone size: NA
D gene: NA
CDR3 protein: CASNVRGRNQETQYF
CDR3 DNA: TGTGCCAGCAACGTCAGGGGACGTAACCAAGAGACCCAGTACTTC

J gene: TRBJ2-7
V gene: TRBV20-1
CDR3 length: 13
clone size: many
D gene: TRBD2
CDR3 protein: CSATSVSSYEQYF
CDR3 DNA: TGCAGTGCCACTAGCGTGTCCTCCTACGAGCAGTACTTC

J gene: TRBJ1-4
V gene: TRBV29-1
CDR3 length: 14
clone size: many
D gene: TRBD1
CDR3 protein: CSVGPGTGREKLFF
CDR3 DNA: TGCAGCGTTGGCCCCGGGACAGGTCGCGAAAAACTGTTTTTT

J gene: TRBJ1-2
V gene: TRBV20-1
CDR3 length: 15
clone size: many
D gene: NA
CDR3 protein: CSARDQFLGRYGYTF
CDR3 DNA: TGCAGTGCTAGAGATCAGTTTTTAGGGAGATATGGCTACACCTTC

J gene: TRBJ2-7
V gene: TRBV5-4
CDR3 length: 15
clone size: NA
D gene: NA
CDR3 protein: CASSVVGDPEAEQYF
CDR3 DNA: TGTGCCAGCAGCGTAGTTGGGGATCCCGAGGCCGAGCAGTACTTC

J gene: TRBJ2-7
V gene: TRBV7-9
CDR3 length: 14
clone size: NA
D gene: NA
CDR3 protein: CASSLLARSYEQYF
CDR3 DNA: TGTGCCAGCAGCTTGCTAGCGAGGTCCTACGAGCAGTACTTC

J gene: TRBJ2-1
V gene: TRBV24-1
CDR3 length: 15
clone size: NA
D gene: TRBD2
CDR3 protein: CATSNWPSGSYEQFF
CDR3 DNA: TGTGCCACCAGTAATTGGCCTAGCGGGAGTTATGAGCAGTTCTTC

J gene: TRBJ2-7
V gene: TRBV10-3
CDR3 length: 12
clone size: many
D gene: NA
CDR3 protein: CASKQDNYEQYF
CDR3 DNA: TGTGCCTCAAAGCAGGACAACTACGAGCAGTACTTC

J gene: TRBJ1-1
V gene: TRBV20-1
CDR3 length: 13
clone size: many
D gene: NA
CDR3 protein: CSAIPRETTEAFF
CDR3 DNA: TGCAGTGCTATCCCTCGAGAGACGACTGAAGCTTTCTTT

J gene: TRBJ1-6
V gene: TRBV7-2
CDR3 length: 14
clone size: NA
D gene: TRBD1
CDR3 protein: CASSMDRVLSALHF
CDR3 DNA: TGTGCCAGCAGCATGGACAGGGTGCTTTCGGCCCTCCACTTT

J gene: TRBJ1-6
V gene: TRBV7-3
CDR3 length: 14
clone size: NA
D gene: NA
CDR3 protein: CASSLADRDSPLHF
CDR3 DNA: TGTGCCAGCAGCTTAGCTGACAGAGATTCACCCCTCCACTTT

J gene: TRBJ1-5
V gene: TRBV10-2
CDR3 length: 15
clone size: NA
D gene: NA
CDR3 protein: CASSAGLAVNQPQHF
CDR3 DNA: TGCGCCAGCAGTGCCGGACTAGCGGTGAATCAGCCCCAGCATTTT

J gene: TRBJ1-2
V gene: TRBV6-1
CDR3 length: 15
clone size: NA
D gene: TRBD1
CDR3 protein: CASYSRAGGNYGYTF
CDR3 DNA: TGTGCCAGCTACTCTAGGGCAGGGGGTAACTATGGCTACACCTTC

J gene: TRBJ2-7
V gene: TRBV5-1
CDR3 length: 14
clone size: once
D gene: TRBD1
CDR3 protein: CASSLRTGQYEQYF
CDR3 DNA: TGCGCCAGCAGCCTAAGGACAGGGCAGTACGAGCAGTACTTC

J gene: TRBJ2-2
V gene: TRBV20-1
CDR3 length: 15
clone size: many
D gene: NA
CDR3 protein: CSATNPLRGTGELFF
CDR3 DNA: TGCAGTGCTACAAACCCCCTCCGGGGCACCGGGGAGCTGTTTTTT

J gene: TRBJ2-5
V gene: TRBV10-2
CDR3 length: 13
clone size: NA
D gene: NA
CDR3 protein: CASSGGVKEAQYF
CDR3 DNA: TGCGCCAGCAGTGGAGGGGTTAAAGAGGCCCAGTACTTC

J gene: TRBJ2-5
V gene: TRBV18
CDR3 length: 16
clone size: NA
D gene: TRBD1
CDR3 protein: CASSPPVTGAQETQYF
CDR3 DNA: TGTGCCAGCTCACCACCTGTGACAGGGGCTCAAGAGACCCAGTACTTC

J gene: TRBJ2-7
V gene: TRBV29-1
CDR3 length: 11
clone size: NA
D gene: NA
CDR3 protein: CSAEGQYEQYF
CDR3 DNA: TGCAGCGCCGAGGGGCAGTACGAGCAGTACTTC

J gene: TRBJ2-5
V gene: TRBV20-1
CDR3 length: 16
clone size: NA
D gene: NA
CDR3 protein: CSARGRARGHQETQYF
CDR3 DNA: TGCAGTGCTAGAGGCCGGGCTAGAGGGCACCAAGAGACCCAGTACTTC